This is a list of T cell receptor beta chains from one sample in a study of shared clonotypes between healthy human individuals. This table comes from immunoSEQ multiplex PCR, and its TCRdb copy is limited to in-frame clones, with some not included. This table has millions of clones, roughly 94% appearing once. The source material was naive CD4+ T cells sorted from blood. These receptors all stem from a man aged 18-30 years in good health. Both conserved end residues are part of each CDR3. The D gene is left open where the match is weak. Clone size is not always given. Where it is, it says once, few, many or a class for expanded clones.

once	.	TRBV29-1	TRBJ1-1	TGCAGCGTTATTCCCTTCCCGAGGGGCGGGAACACTGAAGCTTTCTTT	CSVIPFPRGGNTEAFF
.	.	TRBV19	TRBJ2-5	TGTGCCAGTAGTATATTATGGGACCCCCTACAAGAGACCCAGTACTTC	CASSILWDPLQETQYF
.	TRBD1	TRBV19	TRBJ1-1	TGTGCCAGTAGTATTCGGACAGGGTATGGGGACACTGAAGCTTTCTTT	CASSIRTGYGDTEAFF
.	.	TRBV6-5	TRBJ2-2	TGTGCCAGCAGTCTGACTACAAACACCGGGGAGCTGTTTTTT	CASSLTTNTGELFF
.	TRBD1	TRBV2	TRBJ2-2	TGTGCCAGCAGGGGACAGGGCACCGGGGAGCTGTTTTTT	CASRGQGTGELFF
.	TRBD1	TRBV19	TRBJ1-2	TGTGCCAGCAGAACAGGGGGTGCTAACTATGGCTACACCTTC	CASRTGGANYGYTF
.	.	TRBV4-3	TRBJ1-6	TGCGCCAGCAGCCAAGGGACCGGGGGGAGCTATAATTCACCCCTCCACTTT	CASSQGTGGSYNSPLHF
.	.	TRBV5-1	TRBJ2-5	TGCGCCAGCAGCTTGTATTTGGATCGGGAGACCCAGTACTTC	CASSLYLDRETQYF
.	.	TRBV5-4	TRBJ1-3	TGTGCCAGCAGCTTGGATGCCAGCTCTGGAAACACCATATATTTT	CASSLDASSGNTIYF
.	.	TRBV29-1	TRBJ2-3	TGCAGCGTCGGTGGGATTATGCAGGGGCTAGGCACAGATACGCAGTATTTT	CSVGGIMQGLGTDTQYF
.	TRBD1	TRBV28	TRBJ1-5	TGTGCCAGCGGGACCCCGACAGGGCGGGGACAGCCCCAGCATTTT	CASGTPTGRGQPQHF
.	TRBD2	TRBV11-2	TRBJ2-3	TGTGCCAGCAGGCAATTAGCGGGAGGGCTGGTCACAGATACGCAGTATTTT	CASRQLAGGLVTDTQYF
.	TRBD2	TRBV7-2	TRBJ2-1	TGTGCCAGCAGCCCCCCTCGGGGGGTCAGGAATGAGCAGTTCTTC	CASSPPRGVRNEQFF
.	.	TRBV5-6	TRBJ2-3	TGTGCCAGCAGCCCGGAGGTCTCGCCATGGCACACAGATACGCAGTATTTT	CASSPEVSPWHTDTQYF
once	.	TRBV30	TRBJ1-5	TGTGCCTGGAGTTCAGGGGCGAGCCAGCCCCAGCATTTT	CAWSSGASQPQHF
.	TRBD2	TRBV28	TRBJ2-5	TGTGCCAGCAGCCTTACCGGGACTAGCGGGGGCGGCGAGACCCAGTACTTC	CASSLTGTSGGGETQYF
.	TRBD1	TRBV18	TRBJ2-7	TGTGCCAGCTCACCAGGGCGGGACAGGGGCCACTACGAGCAGTACTTC	CASSPGRDRGHYEQYF
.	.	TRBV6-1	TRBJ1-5	TGTGCCAGTTCCGGCGGATATAGCAATCAGCCCCAGCATTTT	CASSGGYSNQPQHF
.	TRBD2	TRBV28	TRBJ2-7	TGTGCCAGCAGTTCAGGGACTAGCGGGCACTACGAGCAGTACTTC	CASSSGTSGHYEQYF
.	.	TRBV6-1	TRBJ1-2	TGTGCCAGCAGTGAAGCTCGAGGAGGCTACACCTTC	CASSEARGGYTF
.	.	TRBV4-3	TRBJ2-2	TGCGCCAGCAGCCTCCGCCACTGGACTACAAGTGAAGCCGGGGAGCTGTTTTTT	CASSLRHWTTSEAGELFF
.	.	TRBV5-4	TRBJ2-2	TGTGCCAGCAGCGACCTAGCGTTAGTCGGGGAGCTGTTTTTT	CASSDLALVGELFF
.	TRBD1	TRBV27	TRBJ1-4	TGTGCCAGCAGCAAACAGGGGGCCACTAATGAAAAACTGTTTTTT	CASSKQGATNEKLFF
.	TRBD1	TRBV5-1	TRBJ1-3	TGCGCCAGCAGCCCGTTGGGGACTCGACAGGGGGGAAACACCATATATTTT	CASSPLGTRQGGNTIYF
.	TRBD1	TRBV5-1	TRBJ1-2	TGCGCCAGCAGCTTACAGGGACAGGGTAGCGGGAATGGCTACACCTTC	CASSLQGQGSGNGYTF
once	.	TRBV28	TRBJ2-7	TGTGCCAGCGCCGTCGCAGGTTCATCCTACGAGCAGTACTTC	CASAVAGSSYEQYF
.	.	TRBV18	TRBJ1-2	TGTGCCAGCTCACAGGGGACACCGTATGGCTACACCTTC	CASSQGTPYGYTF
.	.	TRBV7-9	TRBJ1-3	TGTGCCAGCAGCCATTCCTCCTCGGCCCTGGTTCCTGGAAACACCATATATTTT	CASSHSSSALVPGNTIYF
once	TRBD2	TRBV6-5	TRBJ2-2	TGTGCCAGCAGAGTCGGACTAGCGGGAACCGGGGAGCTGTTTTTT	CASRVGLAGTGELFF
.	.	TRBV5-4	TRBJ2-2	TGTGCCAGCAGCTTAAGCGGGACCGGGGAGCTGTTTTTT	CASSLSGTGELFF
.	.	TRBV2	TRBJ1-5	TGTGCCAGCAGTGAAGGCCGGCACCCTACAAGGTGGCCCCAGCATTTT	CASSEGRHPTRWPQHF
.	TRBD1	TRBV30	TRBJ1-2	TGTGCCTGGGTCCCACGGCTCGGACAGGTGGACTATGGCTACACCTTC	CAWVPRLGQVDYGYTF
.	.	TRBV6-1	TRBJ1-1	TGTGCCAGCAGTGGCGGGGGGCTAGGCACTGAAGCTTTCTTT	CASSGGGLGTEAFF
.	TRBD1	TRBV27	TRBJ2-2	TGTGCCAGCAGTTCACGGACAGGGAGGACGGGCACCGGGGAGCTGTTTTTT	CASSSRTGRTGTGELFF
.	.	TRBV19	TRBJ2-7	TGTGCCAGTAGTACCTCCGGGACGGTCTCCTACGAGCAGTACTTC	CASSTSGTVSYEQYF
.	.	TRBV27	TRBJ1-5	TGTGCCAGCAGCCGTAGTAGGGATCAGCCCCAGCATTTT	CASSRSRDQPQHF
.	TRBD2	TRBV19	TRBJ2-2	TGTGCCAGTAGTATTTCTCCGCGGCTAGCGGGTCCAAAGCGTGTCGGGGAGCTGTTTTTT	CASSISPRLAGPKRVGELFF
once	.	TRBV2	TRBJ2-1	TGTGCCAGCAGTGTGGACTGGCAGAATGAGCAGTTCTTC	CASSVDWQNEQFF
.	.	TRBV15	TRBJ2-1	TGTGCCACCAGCAGAGCGCTAGGGAGCTACAATGAGCAGTTCTTC	CATSRALGSYNEQFF
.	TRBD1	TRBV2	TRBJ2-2	TGTGCCAGCAAGGCAGGGGGATGGACCGGGGAGCTGTTTTTT	CASKAGGWTGELFF
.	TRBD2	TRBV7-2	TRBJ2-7	TGTGCCAGCAGTAGCGGGGGGAGCTCCTACGAGCAGTACTTC	CASSSGGSSYEQYF
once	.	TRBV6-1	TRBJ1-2	TGTGCCACCAGAGGAGCGGCTAACTATGGCTACACCTTC	CATRGAANYGYTF
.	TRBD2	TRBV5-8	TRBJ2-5	TGTGCCAGCAGCTTGGGGCCTAGCGGGACCCAAGAGACCCAGTACTTC	CASSLGPSGTQETQYF